These 32 T cell receptor beta chains were sequenced from one sample in a study of T cell responses to AZD1222 COVID-19 vaccine. Generated by immunoSEQ multiplex PCR, the TCRdb table keeps only in-frame clones and is missing some. In the table there are about 85,000 clones, over 80% of which are singletons. Here the sequenced sample was peripheral blood, taken on day 0 of AZD1222 vaccination. All receptors come from an adult in good health.

The chain joins TRBV5-4 to TRBJ1-1; D unresolved. Germline values: CDR1 SGHNT, CDR2 YYREEE (reference sequence). The CDR3 contains 14 residues. V lost 0 bases and J lost 1, with 7 bases in between. CDR3 DNA: TGTGCCAGCAGCTTGGAGCAGAGGAACACTGAAGCTTTCTTT. It translates to CASSLEQRNTEAFF.

The chain is built from TRBV7-9 and TRBJ1-1; possibly TRBD1 for D (6 bases). Between the trimmed V and J ends, which lost 1 base and 6 bases, there was a span of 15 bases. The CDR3 covers 15 residues. The germline V gene has CDR1 SEHNR and CDR2 FQNEAQ (reference sequence). The CDR3 reads CASSLGGAPGAEAFF. CDR3 in DNA: TGTGCCAGCAGCTTAGGGGGGGCCCCGGGCGCTGAAGCTTTCTTT.

This clone came up once. This rearrangement joins TRBV19 to TRBJ1-5; the D is unclear. The length of the CDR3 is 16 residues. V shed 3 bases and J shed 3 bases, with 15 bases lying between them. Germline V gene data show CDR1 as LNHDA and CDR2 as SQIVND (reference sequence). The CDR3 loop is CASSILDGRINQPQHF. In DNA form, the CDR3 reads TGTGCCAGTAGTATCTTAGACGGGCGGATCAATCAGCCCCAGCATTTT.

The rearrangement uses TRBV25-1 and TRBJ1-3; weak D call: TRBD1 (6 bases). Germline lookup yields CDR1 MGHDK and CDR2 SYGVNS. Trimming took off 1 base at V and 4 bases at J, with 11 bases between the two ends. This CDR3 has 15 amino acids. The CDR3 DNA reads TGTGCCAGCAGTGAATCCGGGGGCCTCGGAAACACCATATATTTT. This translates into CASSESGGLGNTIYF.

The rearrangement uses TRBV5-1 and TRBJ2-7, with a tentative D call TRBD2 (6 bases). V lost 0 bases to trimming and J lost 1 base, with 14 bases between them. The CDR3 is made up of 16 amino acids. Per the germline V gene, CDR1 is SGHRS and CDR2 is YFSETQ. The CDR3 DNA reads TGCGCCAGCAGCTTGGGTTTGTTTGGGACTTCCTACGAGCAGTACTTC. Translating gives CASSLGLFGTSYEQYF.

CDR3: CASSASRGQFF. The CDR3 nucleotides are TGTGCCAGCAGTGCTAGTAGGGGGCAGTTCTTC. The chain has TRBV25-1 and TRBJ2-1; the D gene is possibly TRBD1 (5 bases). The CDR3 runs to 11 residues. The germline CDR1 and CDR2 sequences are MGHDK and SYGVNS. The V end lost 4 bases, the J end lost 12 bases, and 10 bases lay between the germline ends. The entire variable domain, with the rest obtained from reference TRBV25-1 and TRBJ2-1, is as follows: EADIYQTPRYLVIGTGKKITLECSQTMGHDKMYWYQQDPGMELHLIHYSYGVNSTEKGDLSSESTVSRIRTEHFPLTLESARPSHTSQYLCASSASRGQFFGPGTRLTVL.

The chain combines TRBV6-5 with TRBJ1-3, with D tentatively TRBD1 (6 bases). Trimming stripped 8 bases from V and 1 base from J, with 15 bases between. This CDR3 is 15 amino acids long. In germline, CDR1 is MNHEY, CDR2 SVGAGI. The CDR3 protein is CASDKGVFSGNTIYF. The CDR3 nucleotides read TGTGCCAGCGACAAGGGGGTTTTTTCTGGAAACACCATATATTTT.

The rearrangement joins TRBV2 to TRBJ2-3; TRBD2 is a possible D gene (6 bases). Germline V gives CDR1 SNHLY, CDR2 FYNNEI. CDR3 length: 14 amino acids. V was pared by 5 bases and J by 3 bases, with 12 bases between. CDR3 bases: TGTGCCAGCAGTTTCGGGGGACGAACAGATACGCAGTATTTT. Its protein product is CASSFGGRTDTQYF.

This sequence joins TRBV28 and TRBJ1-5; D is perhaps TRBD1 (6 bases). Per germline, CDR1 MDHEN and CDR2 SYDVKM. V was clipped by 8 bases and J by 6 bases, with 23 bases between them. This CDR3 is built from 16 residues. The CDR3 sequence is CASSMAGTRGFQPQHF. The DNA of the CDR3 is TGTGCCAGCTCCATGGCGGGGACACGCGGTTTTCAGCCCCAGCATTTT.

The V and J genes are TRBV5-4 and TRBJ1-2, with a tentative D call TRBD1 (5 bases). CDR1 and CDR2 from the germline V gene are SGHNT and YYREEE (reference sequence). This CDR3 comprises 13 residues. Trimming stripped 5 bases from V and 4 bases from J, with 12 bases between. CDR3 sequence (DNA): TGTGCCAGCAGTTCGGACACCTCCTATGGCTACACCTTC. It encodes CASSSDTSYGYTF.

The genes are TRBV25-1 and TRBJ2-2, with TRBD2 as a possible D gene (5 bases). Germline CDR1 MGHDK, CDR2 SYGVNS. The CDR3 has 16 residues. Trimming took 5 bases from V and 5 from J, leaving 18 bases between them. CDR3 region: CASSPKAGPRTGELFF. The CDR3 DNA sequence: TGTGCCAGCAGTCCTAAGGCGGGCCCCCGGACCGGGGAGCTGTTTTTT.

This sequence joins TRBV19 and TRBJ2-4; TRBD2 is a possible D gene (6 bases). V lost 5 bases and J 3 bases, leaving 11 bases between the germline ends. This CDR3 is 14 amino acids long. CDR1 is LNHDA and CDR2 is SQIVND in the germline V gene (reference sequence). The CDR3 DNA reads as TGTGCCAGTAGTTCCCGGCGGGACAAAAACATTCAGTACTTC. Translating it yields CASSSRRDKNIQYF.

On this clone: At one of its ends the junction is not consistent with the germline gene, which may arise from a read error. This chain links TRBV30 with TRBJ2-7, with D maybe TRBD1 (5 bases). Per the germline V gene, CDR1 is GTSNPN and CDR2 is SVGIG (reference sequence). This CDR3 spans 13 amino acids. CDR3 protein: CAWRGKGSYEQYF. The CDR3 DNA follows: TGTGCCTGGAGAGGCAAGGGGTCCTATGAGCAGTACTTC.

The rearrangement joins TRBV13 to TRBJ2-4; D is tentatively TRBD1 or TRBD2 (5 bases each). V lost 4 bases to trimming and J lost 9 bases, with 19 bases between them. This CDR3 contains 15 residues. Germline V gene sequence: CDR1 PRHDT, CDR2 FYEKMQ (reference sequence). CDR3 protein: CASSSSGQNDIIQYF. The CDR3 region has the DNA TGTGCCAGCAGCTCCTCGGGGCAAAACGACATCATTCAGTACTTC.

The chain recombines TRBV5-1 with TRBJ2-1; the D is unclear. Germline CDR1 reads SGHRS; CDR2 reads YFSETQ. Trimming removed 0 bases at V and 9 bases at J, with 16 bases between. This CDR3 has 15 amino acids. DNA of the CDR3: TGCGCCAGCAGCTTGGCCGGTAGGGTCGCAGGTGAGCAGTTCTTC. The encoded protein is CASSLAGRVAGEQFF.

The rearrangement joins TRBV5-4 to TRBJ2-3; perhaps TRBD1 as D (8 bases). Germline V gene data show CDR1 as SGHNT and CDR2 as YYREEE (reference sequence). V was trimmed by 3 bases and J by 14 bases, leaving 19 bases between them. CDR3 length: 13 amino acids. CDR3 loop: CASSSGPDREGYF. The CDR3 bases are TGTGCCAGCAGCTCAGGTCCGGACAGGGAGGGGTATTTT.

This sequence joins TRBV6-5 and TRBJ1-1, with 8 positions matching TRBD1. The CDR3 consists of 14 residues. Trimming removed 7 bases from V and 0 bases from J; junction bases left unmatched: 4. Germline V gene sequence: CDR1 MNHEY, CDR2 SVGAGI. The CDR3 bases are TGTGCCAGCACCCGGGACAGGTTGAACACTGAAGCTTTCTTT. It codes for CASTRDRLNTEAFF.

V is TRBV28 and J is TRBJ2-1, with a possible D match to TRBD1 (5 bases). The length of the CDR3 is 19 residues. Per the germline V gene, CDR1 is MDHEN and CDR2 is SYDVKM. Trimming took off 2 bases at V and 1 base at J, with 21 bases between the two ends. In DNA form, the CDR3 reads TGTGCCAGCAGTTTACGGGTCAGGGCGGCCCAAATATCCTACAATGAGCAGTTCTTC. It encodes CASSLRVRAAQISYNEQFF.

This clone was seen a handful of times. This chain links TRBV5-6 with TRBJ1-2; D unresolved. CDR1 is SGHDT and CDR2 is YYEEEE in the germline V gene. V shed 2 bases and J shed 5 bases, with 19 bases lying between them. This CDR3 comprises 16 residues. CDR3 nucleotide sequence: TGTGCCAGCAGCTTTGGTCTGGCGGTGCTATTATATGGCTACACCTTC. Translating it yields CASSFGLAVLLYGYTF. The full variable domain, in which reference TRBV5-6 and TRBJ1-2 provide the parts outside the CDR3, is DAGVTQSPTHLIKTRGQQVTLRCSPKSGHDTVSWYQQALGQGPQFIFQYYEEEERQRGNFPDRFSGHQFPNYSSELNVNALLLGDSALYLCASSFGLAVLLYGYTFGSGTRLTVV.

V is TRBV6-5 and J is TRBJ1-1; 7 bases map to TRBD1. The CDR3 sequence is 11 residues long. V lost 5 bases and J lost 7; bases outside the gene matches: 1. Germline V gene data show CDR1 as MNHEY and CDR2 as SVGAGI. For the CDR3, the DNA is TGTGCCAGCAGTCACAGGGGTGAAGCTTTCTTT. Encoded protein: CASSHRGEAFF.

Note on this clone: Additional DNA sequences in this sample encode the identical CDR3. CDR3 sequence: CASSGYNEQFF. CDR3 sequence (DNA): TGTGCCAGCAGTGGCTACAATGAGCAGTTCTTC. The V call is TRBV2, the J call TRBJ2-1; no definite D call. The CDR3 length is 11 residues. V was trimmed by 4 bases and J by 3 bases, leaving 1 base between them. Germline V CDR1 and CDR2: SNHLY, FYNNEI.

This rearrangement joins TRBV19 to TRBJ1-4; weak D call: TRBD1 (5 bases). The germline gives CDR1 LNHDA, CDR2 SQIVND (reference sequence). Deletions cut 4 bases from V and 11 bases from J, with 17 bases between. The CDR3 extends over 14 amino acids. In nucleotides, the CDR3 is TGTGCCAGTAGTACCGGACCCCAGGGCTGGAAACTGTTTTTT. It specifies CASSTGPQGWKLFF.

This chain uses TRBV19 with TRBJ1-2, with 8 bases matching TRBD1. V trimming: 3 bases; J trimming: 6 bases; junction bases outside the gene matches: 9. This CDR3 is 15 amino acids long. CDR1 LNHDA and CDR2 SQIVND come from the germline V gene (reference sequence). CDR3 nucleotides: TGTGCCAGTAGTATGATGACAGGGGCTCGGGATGGCTACACCTTC. Protein sequence: CASSMMTGARDGYTF.

V usage is TRBV29-1 and J usage is TRBJ2-5; D is uncertain. This CDR3 region has 12 residues. Per the germline V gene, CDR1 is SQVTM and CDR2 is ANQGSEA. Deletions cut 8 bases from V and 4 bases from J, with 14 bases between. DNA for the CDR3: TGCAGCTTCAGCTGGGGTTTAGAGACCCAGTACTTC. This gives the protein CSFSWGLETQYF.

The V and J genes are TRBV28 and TRBJ1-4, with D perhaps TRBD1 (5 bases). This CDR3 is built from 13 residues. V lost 2 bases, J lost 5 bases, and 6 bases lay in between. Looked up from germline, CDR1 is MDHEN and CDR2 is SYDVKM. Here the CDR3 reads CASSLGGNEKLFF. The CDR3 nucleotides read TGTGCCAGCAGTTTAGGGGGGAATGAAAAACTGTTTTTT.

The V and J genes are TRBV4-2 and TRBJ1-2, with 12 positions matching TRBD1. Germline V gene sequence: CDR1 LGHNA, CDR2 YNFKEQ. The CDR3 extends over 15 amino acids. J gave up 8 bases and V 0 bases, and 4 bases lay outside the gene matches. CDR3 residues: CASSQDRDRGQGYTF. CDR3 nucleotides: TGTGCCAGCAGCCAAGATCGGGACAGGGGGCAAGGCTACACCTTC.

The chain carries TRBV13 and TRBJ1-1; D gene unclear. In germline, CDR1 is PRHDT, CDR2 FYEKMQ (reference sequence). V was clipped by 3 bases and J by 3 bases, with 8 bases between them. The CDR3 contains 13 residues. The CDR3 coding sequence is TGTGCCAGCAGCTTTACAGCTGACACTGAAGCTTTCTTT. This sequence encodes CASSFTADTEAFF.

The V and J genes are TRBV15 and TRBJ1-4; D perhaps matches TRBD1 (6 bases). CDR1 and CDR2 from the germline V gene are LNHNV and YYDKDF (reference sequence). This CDR3 has 15 residues. With 1 base removed from V and 6 bases from J, the gap between germline ends came to 12 bases. The DNA for the CDR3 is TGTGCCACCAGCAGAGTGCAGGGGATTTATGAAAAACTGTTTTTT. This gives the protein CATSRVQGIYEKLFF.

The V gene is TRBV23-1, the J gene TRBJ2-1; D possibly corresponds to TRBD1 (6 bases). TRBV23-1 is an open reading frame whose function is uncertain. The CDR3 runs to 16 residues. The V end was cut by 0 bases, the J end by 2 bases, with 11 bases between. CDR3 sequence: CASSQSTGNTYNEQFF. The CDR3 DNA reads as TGCGCCAGCAGTCAATCCACAGGGAATACCTACAATGAGCAGTTCTTC.

As to this clone: Other DNA sequences in the sample encode the same CDR3. The chain recombines TRBV7-9 with TRBJ1-1, with D unresolved. Per the germline V gene, CDR1 is SEHNR and CDR2 is FQNEAQ (reference sequence). Trimming took off 1 base at V and 2 bases at J, with 8 bases between the two ends. The CDR3 has 14 residues. The CDR3 DNA sequence: TGTGCCAGCAGCTTAGTGGGCCCTAACACTGAAGCTTTCTTT. Its translation: CASSLVGPNTEAFF. The full variable domain, rest sourced from reference TRBV7-9 and TRBJ1-1, is DTGVSQNPRHKITKRGQNVTFRCDPISEHNRLYWYRQTLGQGPEFLTYFQNEAQLEKSRLLSDRFSAERPKGSFSTLEIQRTEQGDSAMYLCASSLVGPNTEAFFGQGTRLTVV.

This sequence joins TRBV28 and TRBJ1-1; D unclear. This CDR3 is 13 amino acids long. Germline CDR1 and CDR2: MDHEN and SYDVKM. Trimming left V 7 bases short and J 9 bases short, with 18 bases between. The CDR3 sequence: CASTQRNRLQAFF. The CDR3 DNA reads as TGTGCCAGCACGCAAAGGAATAGGCTGCAAGCTTTCTTT.

The chain recombines TRBV18 with TRBJ2-3, with 12 bases identical to TRBD1. Germline CDR1 is KGHSH and CDR2 is LQKENI. The CDR3 spans 15 residues. The V and J ends lost 3 bases and 5 bases, in that order; junction bases with no gene match: 3. DNA of the CDR3: TGTGCCAGCTCACCGGGGACAGGGGGCAGAGATACGCAGTATTTT. This translates into CASSPGTGGRDTQYF. Filled out from reference TRBV18 and TRBJ2-3, the complete variable domain reads NAGVMQNPRHLVRRRGQEARLRCSPMKGHSHVYWYRQLPEEGLKFMVYLQKENIIDESGMPKERFSAEFPKEGPSILRIQQVVRGDSAAYFCASSPGTGGRDTQYFGPGTRLTVL.